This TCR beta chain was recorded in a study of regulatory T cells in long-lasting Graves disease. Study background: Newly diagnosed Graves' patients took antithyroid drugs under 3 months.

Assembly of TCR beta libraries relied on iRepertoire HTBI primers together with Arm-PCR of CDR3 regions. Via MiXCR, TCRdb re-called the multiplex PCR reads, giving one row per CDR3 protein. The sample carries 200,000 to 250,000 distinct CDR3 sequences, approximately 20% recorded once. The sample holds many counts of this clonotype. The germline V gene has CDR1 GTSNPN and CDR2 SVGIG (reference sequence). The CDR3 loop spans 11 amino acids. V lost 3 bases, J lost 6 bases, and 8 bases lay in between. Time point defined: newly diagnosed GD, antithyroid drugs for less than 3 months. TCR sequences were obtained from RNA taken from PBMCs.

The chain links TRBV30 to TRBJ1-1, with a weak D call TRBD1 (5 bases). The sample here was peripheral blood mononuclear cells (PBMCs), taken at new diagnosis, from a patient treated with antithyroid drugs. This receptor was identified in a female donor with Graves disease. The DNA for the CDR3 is TGTGCCTGGAGGTTCAGGGCTGAAGCTTTCTTT. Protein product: CAWRFRAEAFF.